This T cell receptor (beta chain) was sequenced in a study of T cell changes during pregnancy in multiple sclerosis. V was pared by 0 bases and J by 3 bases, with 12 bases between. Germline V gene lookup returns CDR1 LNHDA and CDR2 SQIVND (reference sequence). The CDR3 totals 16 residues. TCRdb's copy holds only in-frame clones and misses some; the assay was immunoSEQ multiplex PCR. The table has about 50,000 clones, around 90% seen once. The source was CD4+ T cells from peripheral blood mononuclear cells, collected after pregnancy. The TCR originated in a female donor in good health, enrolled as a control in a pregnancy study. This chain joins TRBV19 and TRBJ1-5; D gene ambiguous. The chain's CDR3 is CASSIDRRQPNQPQHF. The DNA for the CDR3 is TGTGCCAGTAGTATAGACCGGCGACAACCCAATCAGCCCCAGCATTTT. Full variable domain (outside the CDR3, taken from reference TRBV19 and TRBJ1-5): DGGITQSPKYLFRKEGQNVTLSCEQNLNHDAMYWYRQDPGQGLRLIYYSQIVNDFQKGDIAEGYSVSREKKESFPLTVTSAQKNPTAFYLCASSIDRRQPNQPQHFGDGTRLSIL.